The 11 T cell receptor beta chains presented below share a single source sample, sequenced in a study of blood T cell repertoires in COVID-19. Sequencing was performed with immunoSEQ multiplex PCR; in TCRdb, only in-frame clones are kept and a portion is missing. This sample has around 150,000 clones; around 80% occur once, and the top ten carry 4.5% to 5%. What was sequenced was peripheral blood. These receptors all come from a woman at least 80 years old with active or convalescent COVID-19.

V usage is TRBV7-9 and J usage is TRBJ1-4; the match to TRBD1 covers 7 bases. The CDR3 sequence is 13 residues long. CDR1 SEHNR and CDR2 FQNEAQ come from the germline V gene (reference sequence). V lost 5 bases, J lost 7 bases, and 4 bases stayed unmatched. The CDR3 DNA is TGTGCCAGCAGCGCCAGGGGGTTTGAAAAACTGTTTTTT. Translation gives CASSARGFEKLFF. Looking up the rest from reference TRBV7-9 and TRBJ1-4 gives the full variable domain: DTGVSQNPRHKITKRGQNVTFRCDPISEHNRLYWYRQTLGQGPEFLTYFQNEAQLEKSRLLSDRFSAERPKGSFSTLEIQRTEQGDSAMYLCASSARGFEKLFFGSGTQLSVL.

J is TRBJ2-3 and V is TRBV28; 9 bases match TRBD2. V shed 5 bases, J shed 4 bases, and the junction held 10 bases outside the gene matches. This CDR3 has 16 residues. From germline, CDR1 is MDHEN and CDR2 SYDVKM. The CDR3 nucleotides are TGTGCCAGCAGTGGAGCTAGCGGGGCCCCCCCAGATACGCAGTATTTT. It encodes CASSGASGAPPDTQYF.

This clone was found once. This chain uses TRBV5-1 with TRBJ1-2, with 9 bases aligning to TRBD1. This CDR3 has 16 residues. Germline CDR1 reads SGHRS; CDR2 reads YFSETQ. The V gene end was trimmed by 4 bases and the J gene end by 5 bases; junction bases not matched to a gene: 12. The CDR3 nucleotides read TGCGCCAGCAGCCGGGACAGGGTCTTTGAGCGGTATGGCTACACCTTC. Amino acids: CASSRDRVFERYGYTF. The whole variable domain, remainder taken from reference TRBV5-1 and TRBJ1-2, is KAGVTQTPRYLIKTRGQQVTLSCSPISGHRSVSWYQQTPGQGLQFLFEYFSETQRNKGNFPGRFSGRQFSNSRSEMNVSTLELGDSALYLCASSRDRVFERYGYTFGSGTRLTVV.

This clone is classed as medium-sized. The J gene is TRBJ2-1, the V gene TRBV11-2; 10 nucleotides agree with TRBD2. This CDR3 is 16 amino acids long. Germline trimming cut 2 bases from V and 3 bases from J; bases unmatched to any gene: 4. Germline loops: CDR1 SGHAT, CDR2 FQNNGV. CDR3 sequence reads: CASSLQASGGYNEQFF. CDR3 nucleotides: TGTGCCAGCAGCTTACAAGCTAGCGGGGGCTACAATGAGCAGTTCTTC.

This chain joins TRBV4-3 and TRBJ2-1; possibly TRBD1 for D (5 bases). The CDR3 length is 14 residues. The V and J ends lost 3 bases and 7 bases respectively, with 13 bases between them. Germline CDR1 is LGHNA and CDR2 is YSLEER. CDR3 DNA: TGCGCCAGCAGCCAGGCAGGGTCTTGGAATGAGCAGTTCTTC. It yields the protein CASSQAGSWNEQFF.

The rearrangement joins TRBV27 to TRBJ1-2; no firm D call. The V gene lost 6 bases and the J gene lost 7 bases, with 15 bases spanning the gap. There are 13 residues in the CDR3. The germline V gene encodes CDR1 MNHEY and CDR2 SMNVEV (reference sequence). The CDR3 nucleotides read TGTGCCAGCAGGGAAGGTGGACTAGGTGGCTACACCTTC. It encodes CASREGGLGGYTF.

This clone was seen more than once but under ten times. This chain joins TRBV11-2 and TRBJ1-4; D might be TRBD1 (5 bases). Germline CDR1 reads SGHAT; CDR2 reads FQNNGV. Trimming shortened V by 5 bases and J by 8 bases, and 18 bases separated the two germline ends. This CDR3 has 15 residues. The CDR3 region has the DNA TGTGCCAGCAGCCCTACAGGAGGGACGGGGGAAAAACTGTTTTTT. It is translated as CASSPTGGTGEKLFF.

The chain recombines TRBV7-9 with TRBJ2-7; D may be TRBD1 (5 bases). CDR1 is SEHNR and CDR2 is FQNEAQ in the germline V gene (reference sequence). The CDR3 length is 13 residues. V was cut by 4 bases and J by 6 bases, with 13 bases left in between. The CDR3, as DNA: TGTGCCAGCAGCTCCGGACATTCAGCCGAGCAGTACTTC. It yields the protein CASSSGHSAEQYF.

The chain couples TRBV2 to TRBJ1-5; TRBD1 might be the D (5 bases). V lost 1 base and J 4 bases, leaving 11 bases between the germline ends. There are 15 residues in the CDR3. Germline lookup yields CDR1 SNHLY and CDR2 FYNNEI. The CDR3 nucleotides read TGTGCCAGCAGTGAAGATGGGGCGGGGAATCAGCCCCAGCATTTT. It yields the protein CASSEDGAGNQPQHF.

This chain uses TRBV28 with TRBJ1-6; D unresolved. The CDR3 sequence is 16 residues long. The ends were cut back, 5 bases at V and 0 bases at J, with 11 bases in the middle. Germline V CDR1 and CDR2: MDHEN, SYDVKM. This CDR3 is CASSLGGSSYNSPLHF. Here the CDR3 DNA reads TGTGCCAGCAGTCTAGGAGGTAGCTCCTATAATTCACCCCTCCACTTT.

This clone was seen just once. The chain joins TRBV4-1 to TRBJ2-3; D call uncertain. Germline lookup yields CDR1 MGHRA and CDR2 YSYEKL. V was trimmed by 0 bases and J by 0 bases, leaving 16 bases between them. This CDR3 is 18 amino acids long. The CDR3 sequence is CASSQDLSGLFSTDTQYF. As DNA, the CDR3 is TGCGCCAGCAGCCAAGATTTATCAGGCCTATTCAGCACAGATACGCAGTATTTT.